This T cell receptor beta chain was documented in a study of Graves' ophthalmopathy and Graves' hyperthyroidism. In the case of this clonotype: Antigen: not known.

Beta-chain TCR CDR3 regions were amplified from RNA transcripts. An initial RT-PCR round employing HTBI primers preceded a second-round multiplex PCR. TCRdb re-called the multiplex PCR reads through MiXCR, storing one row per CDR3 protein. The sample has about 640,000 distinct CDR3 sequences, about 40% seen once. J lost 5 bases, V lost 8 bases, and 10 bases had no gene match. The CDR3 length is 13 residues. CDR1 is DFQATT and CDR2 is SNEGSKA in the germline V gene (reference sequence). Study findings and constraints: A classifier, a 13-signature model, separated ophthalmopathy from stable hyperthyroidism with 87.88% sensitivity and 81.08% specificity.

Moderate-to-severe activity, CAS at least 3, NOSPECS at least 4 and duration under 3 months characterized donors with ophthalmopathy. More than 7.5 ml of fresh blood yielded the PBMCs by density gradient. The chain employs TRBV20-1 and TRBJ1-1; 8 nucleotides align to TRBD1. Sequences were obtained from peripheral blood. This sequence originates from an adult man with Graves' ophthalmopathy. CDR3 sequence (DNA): TGCAGTATACGGCAGGGGGCTTCAACTGAAGCTTTCTTT. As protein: CSIRQGASTEAFF.